Listed below are T cell receptor beta chains from one sample, sequenced in a study of patients and donors after allogeneic stem cell transplantation. One entry per CDR3 protein, called by TCRdb with MiXCR from the RT-PCR reads. The sample contains roughly 200,000 distinct CDR3 sequences, less than 45% of which appear only once. The sample was blood, either unsorted or a sorted T cell fraction (not recorded which). The receptors derive from a human donor who was either an allogeneic HSCT recipient or a stem cell or donor lymphocyte infusion donor (not recorded which). It is not recorded whose cells these are; they may come from a transplant donor. Both conserved end residues are part of each CDR3. The D gene is left open where the match is weak. The size of a clone is reported for some rows only, either as once, few or many, or as a class for expanded clones.

d_call	j_call	clone_size	v_call	cdr3_nt	cdr3_aa
NA	TRBJ2-3	once	TRBV23-1	TGCGCCAATGGACAGAATAGCACAGATACGCAGTATTTT	CANGQNSTDTQYF
TRBD2	TRBJ2-3	NA	TRBV6-5	TGTGCCAGCAGTTGGGGCGGGAGCTTAGATACGCAGTATTTT	CASSWGGSLDTQYF
NA	TRBJ2-5	NA	TRBV7-3	TGTGCCAGCAGCTTAATCTCCGGGAGAGGTGGAGAGACCCAGTACTTC	CASSLISGRGGETQYF
NA	TRBJ1-2	few	TRBV6-2/TRBV6-3	TGTGCCAGCAGTACATCTCTGGACAGCGGCTATGGCTACACCTTC	CASSTSLDSGYGYTF
TRBD1	TRBJ2-3	NA	TRBV10-3	TGTGCCATCAGTGGGGACAGGACGAGCACAGATACGCAGTATTTT	CAISGDRTSTDTQYF
NA	TRBJ1-1	NA	TRBV5-6	TGTGCCAGCAGCTTCGGATTCATGAACACTGAAGCTTTCTTT	CASSFGFMNTEAFF
TRBD1	TRBJ2-1	few	TRBV10-3	TGTGCCATCAACCCGGGACAGTCCTACAATGAGCAGTTCTTC	CAINPGQSYNEQFF
NA	TRBJ2-1	few	TRBV7-2	TGTGCCAGCAGCTTAGTCAATTTATGGGTCCCCCGGCAGTTCTTC	CASSLVNLWVPRQFF
NA	TRBJ2-1	few	TRBV4-2	TGTGCCAGCAGCCAATCCGTCGGGAGTAGCTACAATGAGCAGTTCTTC	CASSQSVGSSYNEQFF
TRBD2	TRBJ2-4	NA	TRBV7-2	TGTGCCAGCAGACAGACTAGCGGGAGGCAAAACATTCAGTACTTC	CASRQTSGRQNIQYF
NA	TRBJ1-3	once	TRBV25-1	TGTGCCAGCAGTGAGGGACAAGAAAACTCTGGAAACACCATATATTTT	CASSEGQENSGNTIYF
NA	TRBJ1-2	few	TRBV5-1	TGCGCCAGCAGCTTGGAGAGGGACTATGGCTACACCTTC	CASSLERDYGYTF
NA	TRBJ1-1	few	TRBV10-3	TGTGCCACAATGGGGGGTGGAGACACTGAAGCTTTCTTT	CATMGGGDTEAFF
TRBD1	TRBJ2-1	NA	TRBV30	TGTGCCTGGAGTTCCGGGACAGGGAGTAAGGATGAGCAGTTCTTC	CAWSSGTGSKDEQFF
TRBD1	TRBJ2-7	NA	TRBV12-3/TRBV12-4	TGTGCCAGCAGTCCCGTTCGGGACAGCTCCTACGAGCAGTACTTC	CASSPVRDSSYEQYF